This TCR beta chain was captured by sequencing in a study of regulatory T cells in long-lasting Graves disease. Documented time point: persistent/refractory GD, antithyroid drugs over 5 years with positive TRAb. Making the TCR library involved RNA that had been extracted from PBMCs. This clonotype was seen more than once but under ten times. Arm-PCR with iRepertoire HTBI primers amplified the CDR3 regions for these TCR beta libraries. Study processing details: Identification yielded 60 or so TRBV and some 15 TRBJ segments across samples. TCRdb independently ran MiXCR on the multiplex PCR reads; one entry per CDR3 protein. TCRdb's processing, not the authors' own work, is the source of the V and J calls. The sample shows around 500,000 distinct CDR3 sequences, 20% to 25% of them seen only once. Here the sequenced sample was peripheral blood mononuclear cells (PBMCs), taken when the disease was refractory, from a patient treated with antithyroid drugs. This TCR came from a female donor with Graves disease.

The CDR3 region is CASSLSGNGNQPQHF. In DNA form, the CDR3 reads TGTGCCAGCAGCTTATCAGGGAATGGCAATCAGCCCCAGCATTTT. J is TRBJ1-5 and V is TRBV7-6, with D perhaps matching TRBD1 (5 bases). Germline CDR1 SGHVS, CDR2 FNYEAQ. Trimming pared 2 bases from V and 2 bases from J, leaving 10 bases between. This CDR3 has 15 amino acids.